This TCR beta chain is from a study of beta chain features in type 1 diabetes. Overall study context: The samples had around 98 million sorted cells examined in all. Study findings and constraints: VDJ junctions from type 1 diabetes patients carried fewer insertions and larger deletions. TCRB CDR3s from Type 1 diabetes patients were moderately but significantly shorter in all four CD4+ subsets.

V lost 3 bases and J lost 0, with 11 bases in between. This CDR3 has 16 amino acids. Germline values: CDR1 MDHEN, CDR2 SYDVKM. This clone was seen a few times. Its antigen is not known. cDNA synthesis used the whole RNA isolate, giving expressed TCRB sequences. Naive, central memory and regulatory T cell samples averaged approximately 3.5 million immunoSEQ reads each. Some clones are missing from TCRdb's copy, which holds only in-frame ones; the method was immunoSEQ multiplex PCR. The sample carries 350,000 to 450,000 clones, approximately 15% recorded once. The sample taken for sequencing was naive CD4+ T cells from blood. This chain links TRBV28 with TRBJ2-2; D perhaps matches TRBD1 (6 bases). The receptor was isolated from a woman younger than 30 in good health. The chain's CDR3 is CASSFWDTSNTGELFF. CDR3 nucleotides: TGTGCCAGCAGTTTTTGGGACACCTCGAACACCGGGGAGCTGTTTTTT. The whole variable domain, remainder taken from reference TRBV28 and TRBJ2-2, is DVKVTQSSRYLVKRTGEKVFLECVQDMDHENMFWYRQDPGLGLRLIYFSYDVKMKEKGDIPEGYSVSREKKERFSLILESASTNQTSMYLCASSFWDTSNTGELFFGEGSRLTVL.